These T cell receptor beta chains were read from a single sample in a study of T cell repertoires in aging, cancer and after chemotherapy. TCRdb recomputed calls from the multiplex PCR reads with MiXCR, one row per CDR3 protein. The top ten hold 3.5% of the sample, which has almost 9,500 distinct CDR3 sequences, under 35% seen once. The sample taken for sequencing was blood. The receptors were sampled from a human donor in good health. The CDR3 runs from the conserved cysteine through the conserved F or W. Each record gives: CDR3 DNA, CDR3 protein, V gene, D gene, clone size, J gene. A D gene is named only where the DNA matches it firmly. Not every row has a clone size; where given, it reads once, few, many or a size class.

cdr3_nt: TGTGCCAGCAGCTTAGAGGCAGGGGCTAACTATGGCTACACCTTC
cdr3_aa: CASSLEAGANYGYTF
v_call: TRBV7-6
d_call: NA
clone_size: large
j_call: TRBJ1-2

cdr3_nt: TGTGCCAGCATCTTGGATAGCGGGGGTCCCAATGAGCAGTTCTTC
cdr3_aa: CASILDSGGPNEQFF
v_call: TRBV7-3
d_call: TRBD2
clone_size: NA
j_call: TRBJ2-1

cdr3_nt: TGTGCCATCAGCTCCAGCGGGGGGCTCACAGATACGCAGTATTTT
cdr3_aa: CAISSSGGLTDTQYF
v_call: TRBV6-5
d_call: TRBD2
clone_size: NA
j_call: TRBJ2-3

cdr3_nt: TGTGCCAGCAGCTCGGGGCGCGGGGGACTCTACAATGAGCAGTTCTTC
cdr3_aa: CASSSGRGGLYNEQFF
v_call: TRBV7-9
d_call: TRBD2
clone_size: once
j_call: TRBJ2-1

cdr3_nt: TGTGCCAGCAGTTTTTCGCAGGAGGGCGGGGAGCCGTTTTTT
cdr3_aa: CASSFSQEGGEPFF
v_call: TRBV27
d_call: NA
clone_size: NA
j_call: TRBJ2-2

cdr3_nt: TGTGCCAGCAGCTTAGGGGGGGCCGGTTCCACAGATACGCAGTATTTT
cdr3_aa: CASSLGGAGSTDTQYF
v_call: TRBV7-3
d_call: NA
clone_size: NA
j_call: TRBJ2-3

cdr3_nt: TGTGCCAGCAGTTACCATCAGGGGACCTCCTCTGGGGCCAACGTCCTGACTTTC
cdr3_aa: CASSYHQGTSSGANVLTF
v_call: TRBV6-5
d_call: NA
clone_size: large
j_call: TRBJ2-6

cdr3_nt: TGTGCCAGCTCGCCGAACCTTGGGGATCTCTATGGCTACACCTTC
cdr3_aa: CASSPNLGDLYGYTF
v_call: TRBV18
d_call: NA
clone_size: NA
j_call: TRBJ1-2

cdr3_nt: TGTGCCAGCAGTTACTCGATAATAGAAAAACTGTTTTTT
cdr3_aa: CASSYSIIEKLFF
v_call: TRBV6-5
d_call: NA
clone_size: few
j_call: TRBJ1-4

cdr3_nt: TGTGCCAGCAGCCAAGGGTTTGACAGCTCCTACGAGCAGTACTTC
cdr3_aa: CASSQGFDSSYEQYF
v_call: TRBV4-3
d_call: NA
clone_size: NA
j_call: TRBJ2-7

cdr3_nt: TGCGCCACCTCAGAGGTTAGCGGGGTTGATACGCAGTATTTT
cdr3_aa: CATSEVSGVDTQYF
v_call: TRBV5-5
d_call: TRBD2
clone_size: NA
j_call: TRBJ2-3

cdr3_nt: TGTGCCAGCAGTTTATCCAGGGGGCTACACACCATATATTTT
cdr3_aa: CASSLSRGLHTIYF
v_call: TRBV28
d_call: TRBD1
clone_size: NA
j_call: TRBJ1-3

cdr3_nt: TGTGCCAGCAGCGTAAGGGGGCGGGAGCAAGAGACCCAGTACTTC
cdr3_aa: CASSVRGREQETQYF
v_call: TRBV7-9
d_call: NA
clone_size: NA
j_call: TRBJ2-5

cdr3_nt: TGTGCCAGCAGTTCCTCGGGTAATGAGCAGTTCTTC
cdr3_aa: CASSSSGNEQFF
v_call: TRBV27
d_call: NA
clone_size: few
j_call: TRBJ2-1

cdr3_nt: TGTGCCAGCAGCTGGGGGTTAATAGACAGCAATGAGCAGTTCTTC
cdr3_aa: CASSWGLIDSNEQFF
v_call: TRBV7-6
d_call: NA
clone_size: NA
j_call: TRBJ2-1

cdr3_nt: TGTGCCAGCAGCTCCCCGACAGGGTTGGGTAATTCACCCCTCCACTTT
cdr3_aa: CASSSPTGLGNSPLHF
v_call: TRBV28
d_call: TRBD1
clone_size: few
j_call: TRBJ1-6

cdr3_nt: TGCAGCGTCCGGGGGCTAAATGAAAAACTGTTTTTT
cdr3_aa: CSVRGLNEKLFF
v_call: TRBV29-1
d_call: NA
clone_size: medium-sized
j_call: TRBJ1-4

cdr3_nt: TGTGCCAGCAGCTCCACCGGACTAGCGGGGAGTAATGAGCAGTTCTTC
cdr3_aa: CASSSTGLAGSNEQFF
v_call: TRBV5-6
d_call: TRBD2
clone_size: NA
j_call: TRBJ2-1

cdr3_nt: TGTGCCAGCAGTAGAACAGGGTTACGGGAAAAACTGTTTTTT
cdr3_aa: CASSRTGLREKLFF
v_call: TRBV28
d_call: NA
clone_size: NA
j_call: TRBJ1-4